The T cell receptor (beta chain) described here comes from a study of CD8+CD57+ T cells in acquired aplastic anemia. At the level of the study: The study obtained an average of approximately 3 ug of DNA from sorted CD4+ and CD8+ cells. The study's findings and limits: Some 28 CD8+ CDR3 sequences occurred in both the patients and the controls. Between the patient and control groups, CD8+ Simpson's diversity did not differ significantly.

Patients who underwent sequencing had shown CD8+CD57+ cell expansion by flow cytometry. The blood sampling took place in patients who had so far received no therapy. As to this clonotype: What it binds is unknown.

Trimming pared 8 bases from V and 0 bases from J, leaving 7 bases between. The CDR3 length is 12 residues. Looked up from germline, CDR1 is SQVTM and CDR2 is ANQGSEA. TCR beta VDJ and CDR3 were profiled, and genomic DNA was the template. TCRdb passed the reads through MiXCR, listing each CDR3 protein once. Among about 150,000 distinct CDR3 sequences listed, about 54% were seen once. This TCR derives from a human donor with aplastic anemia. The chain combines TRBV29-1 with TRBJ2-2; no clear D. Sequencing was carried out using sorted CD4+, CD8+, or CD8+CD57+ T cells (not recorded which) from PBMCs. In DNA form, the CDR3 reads TGCAGCAGTGACTCGAACACCGGGGAGCTGTTTTTT. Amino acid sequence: CSSDSNTGELFF.